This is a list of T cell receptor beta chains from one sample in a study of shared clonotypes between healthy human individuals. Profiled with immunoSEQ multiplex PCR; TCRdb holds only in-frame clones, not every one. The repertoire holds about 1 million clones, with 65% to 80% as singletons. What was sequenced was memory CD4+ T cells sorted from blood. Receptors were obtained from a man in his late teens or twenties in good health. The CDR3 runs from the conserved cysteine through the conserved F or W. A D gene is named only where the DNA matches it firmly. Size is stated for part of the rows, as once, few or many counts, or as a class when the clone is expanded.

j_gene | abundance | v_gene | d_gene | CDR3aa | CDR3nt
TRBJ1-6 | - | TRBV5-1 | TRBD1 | CASSLTGEGNSPLHF | TGCGCCAGCAGCTTGACAGGGGAAGGTAATTCACCCCTCCACTTT
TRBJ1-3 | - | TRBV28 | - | CASSSPLSGNTIYF | TGTGCCAGCAGTTCCCCCCTAAGTGGAAACACCATATATTTT
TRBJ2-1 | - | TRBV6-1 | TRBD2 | CASKRGAIADNEQFF | TGTGCCAGCAAGCGGGGGGCGATCGCCGACAATGAGCAGTTCTTC
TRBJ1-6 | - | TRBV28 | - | CASSLIRSPLHF | TGTGCCAGCAGTTTAATCAGGTCACCCCTCCACTTT
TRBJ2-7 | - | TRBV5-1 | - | CASSLTGPYEQYF | TGCGCCAGCAGCTTGACGGGGCCCTACGAGCAGTACTTC
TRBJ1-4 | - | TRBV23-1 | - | CASREKASGAEKLFF | TGCGCCAGCAGAGAAAAAGCTTCGGGAGCTGAAAAACTGTTTTTT
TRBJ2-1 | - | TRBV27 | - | CASSHLLISRGHNEQFF | TGTGCCAGCAGTCACCTCCTGATTAGCAGGGGCCACAATGAGCAGTTCTTC
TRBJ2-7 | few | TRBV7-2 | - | CASSSPQTNQYF | TGTGCCAGCAGCTCCCCACAGACAAATCAGTACTTC
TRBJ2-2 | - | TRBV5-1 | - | CASSLKQGDTGELFF | TGCGCCAGCAGCTTAAAGCAGGGTGACACCGGGGAGCTGTTTTTT
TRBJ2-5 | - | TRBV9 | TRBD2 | CASSASLAGAGQETQYF | TGTGCCAGCAGCGCCTCCCTAGCGGGAGCGGGGCAAGAGACCCAGTACTTC
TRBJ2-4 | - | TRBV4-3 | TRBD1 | CASSQDPGDRGIAKNIQYF | TGCGCCAGCAGCCAAGACCCCGGGGACAGGGGGATAGCCAAAAACATTCAGTACTTC
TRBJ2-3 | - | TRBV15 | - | CATSRDFGSSTDTQYF | TGTGCCACCAGCAGAGACTTCGGTTCTAGCACAGATACGCAGTATTTT
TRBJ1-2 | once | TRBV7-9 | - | CASSSGLQDLSYGYTF | TGTGCCAGCAGCTCAGGACTCCAGGACCTCTCCTATGGCTACACCTTC
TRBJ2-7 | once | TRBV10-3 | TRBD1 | CAISPGTGLSYEQYF | TGTGCCATCAGCCCTGGGACAGGACTTTCCTACGAGCAGTACTTC
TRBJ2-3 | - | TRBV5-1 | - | CASSTTGVSTDTQYF | TGCGCCAGCAGCACGACAGGAGTTAGCACAGATACGCAGTATTTT
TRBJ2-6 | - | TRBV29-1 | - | CSVARIGKSSGANVLTF | TGCAGCGTCGCCCGGATTGGGAAGAGCTCTGGGGCCAACGTCCTGACTTTC
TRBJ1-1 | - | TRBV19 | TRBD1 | CASSMLQGVWNTEAFF | TGTGCCAGTAGTATGCTACAGGGGGTGTGGAACACTGAAGCTTTCTTT
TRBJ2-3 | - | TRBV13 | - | CASSRWERFLSSTDTQYF | TGTGCCAGCAGCAGGTGGGAGAGATTTTTGAGTAGCACAGATACGCAGTATTTT
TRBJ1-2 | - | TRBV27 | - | CASRAHGADPNYGYTF | TGTGCCAGCAGGGCTCATGGGGCAGACCCCAACTATGGCTACACCTTC
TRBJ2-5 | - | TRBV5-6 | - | CASSRAGQETQYF | TGTGCCAGCAGCCGGGCAGGCCAAGAGACCCAGTACTTC
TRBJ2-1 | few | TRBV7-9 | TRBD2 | CASSPRLAVHEQFF | TGTGCCAGCAGCCCGAGACTAGCGGTCCATGAGCAGTTCTTC
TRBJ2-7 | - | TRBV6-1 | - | CASSIRTGGSYEQYF | TGTGCCAGCAGTATCCGGACCGGTGGGTCCTACGAGCAGTACTTC
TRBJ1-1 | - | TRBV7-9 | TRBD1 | CASSWRTGEVDTEAFF | TGTGCCAGCAGCTGGAGAACAGGGGAGGTGGACACTGAAGCTTTCTTT
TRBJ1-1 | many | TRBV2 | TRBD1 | CAGQGNTEAFF | TGTGCCGGACAGGGGAACACTGAAGCTTTCTTT
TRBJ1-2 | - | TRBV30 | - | CAGKPRGGYGYTF | TGTGCCGGAAAGCCCCGGGGGGGCTATGGCTACACCTTC
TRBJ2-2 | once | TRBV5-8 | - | CASSLPGFHTGELFF | TGTGCCAGCAGCTTGCCCGGGTTTCACACCGGGGAGCTGTTTTTT
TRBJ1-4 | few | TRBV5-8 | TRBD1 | CASSPLPGQGNEKLFF | TGTGCCAGCAGCCCCCTGCCGGGACAGGGGAATGAAAAACTGTTTTTT
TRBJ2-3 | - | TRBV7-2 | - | CASSPGTRRNTDTQYF | TGTGCCAGCAGCCCTGGGACTCGCAGAAACACAGATACGCAGTATTTT
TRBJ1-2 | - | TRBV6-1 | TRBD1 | CASTSPDRASYGYTF | TGTGCCAGCACCTCACCGGACAGGGCCTCCTATGGCTACACCTTC
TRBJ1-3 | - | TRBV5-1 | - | CASGGDTSGNTIYF | TGCGCCAGCGGGGGGGATACCTCTGGAAACACCATATATTTT
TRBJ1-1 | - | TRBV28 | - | CAAGGVRILGTEAFF | TGTGCCGCCGGGGGGGTAAGGATTTTGGGCACTGAAGCTTTCTTT
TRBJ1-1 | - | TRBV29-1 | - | CSVHRDTEAFF | TGCAGCGTACACAGGGACACTGAAGCTTTCTTT
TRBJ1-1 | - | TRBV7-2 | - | CASSLPVNTEAFF | TGTGCCAGCAGCCTTCCGGTGAACACTGAAGCTTTCTTT
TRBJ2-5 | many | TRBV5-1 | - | CASSTPQETQYF | TGCGCCAGCAGCACCCCTCAAGAGACCCAGTACTTC
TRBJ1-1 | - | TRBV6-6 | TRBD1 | CASSYFRQGVNTEAFF | TGTGCCAGCAGTTACTTCCGACAGGGGGTGAACACTGAAGCTTTCTTT
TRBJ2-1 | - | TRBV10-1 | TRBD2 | CASSARGRVHEQFF | TGCGCCAGCAGTGCGCGCGGGAGAGTTCACGAGCAGTTCTTC
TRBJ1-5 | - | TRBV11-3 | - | CASSLTHQPQHF | TGTGCCAGCAGCTTGACGCATCAGCCCCAGCATTTT
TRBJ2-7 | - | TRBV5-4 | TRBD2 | CASSLYYLAGVSYEQYF | TGTGCCAGCAGCTTGTATTACTTGGCGGGAGTATCCTACGAGCAGTACTTC
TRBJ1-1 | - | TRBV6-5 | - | CASSTQGRNTEAFF | TGTGCCAGCAGTACCCAGGGGCGTAACACTGAAGCTTTCTTT
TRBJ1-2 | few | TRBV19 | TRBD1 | CASSVPGQGIGYTF | TGTGCCAGTAGTGTTCCGGGACAGGGGATTGGCTACACCTTC
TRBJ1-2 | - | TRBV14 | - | CASSLGESGYTF | TGTGCCAGCAGCCTAGGGGAGTCTGGCTACACCTTC
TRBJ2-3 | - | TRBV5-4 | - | CASSPTVPDTQYF | TGTGCCAGCAGCCCGACAGTCCCGGATACGCAGTATTTT
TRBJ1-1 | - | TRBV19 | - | CASSIGATVNTEAFF | TGTGCCAGTAGTATAGGCGCGACAGTGAACACTGAAGCTTTCTTT
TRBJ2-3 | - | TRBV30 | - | CAWTPQSTNTDTQYF | TGTGCCTGGACTCCCCAGTCGACTAACACAGATACGCAGTATTTT
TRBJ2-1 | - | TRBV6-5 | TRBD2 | CASSLGTSGRGEQFF | TGTGCCAGCAGCCTTGGGACTAGCGGGAGGGGTGAGCAGTTCTTC
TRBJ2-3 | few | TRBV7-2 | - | CASSLRDTQYF | TGTGCCAGCAGCTTACGAGATACGCAGTATTTT
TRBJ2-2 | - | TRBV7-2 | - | CASSSTGPALANTGELFF | TGTGCCAGCAGCTCCACGGGCCCTGCATTAGCGAACACCGGGGAGCTGTTTTTT
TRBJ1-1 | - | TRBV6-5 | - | CASKSSGDTEAFF | TGTGCCAGCAAATCTTCAGGGGATACTGAAGCTTTCTTT
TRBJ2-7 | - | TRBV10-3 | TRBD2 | CATRTSGVYEQYF | TGTGCCACTCGGACTAGCGGGGTCTACGAGCAGTACTTC
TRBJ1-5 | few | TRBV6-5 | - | CASSYSMKGNQPQHF | TGTGCCAGCAGTTACTCGATGAAGGGCAATCAGCCCCAGCATTTT
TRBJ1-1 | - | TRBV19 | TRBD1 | CASNPGTGVNTEAFF | TGTGCCAGTAACCCCGGGACAGGGGTTAACACTGAAGCTTTCTTT
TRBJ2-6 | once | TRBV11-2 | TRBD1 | CASSRGTGFSGANVLTF | TGTGCCAGCAGCCGTGGGACAGGGTTCTCTGGGGCCAACGTCCTGACTTTC
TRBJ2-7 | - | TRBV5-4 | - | CASSPGDRSQYF | TGTGCCAGCAGCCCGGGGGACAGATCGCAGTACTTC
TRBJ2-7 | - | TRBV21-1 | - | CASSKRLGFVGGRSYEQYF | TGTGCCAGCAGCAAACGTCTAGGATTCGTCGGGGGCCGGTCCTACGAGCAGTACTTC
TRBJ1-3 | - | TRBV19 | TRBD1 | CASSITDRTSGNTIYF | TGTGCCAGTAGTATTACGGACAGGACCTCTGGAAACACCATATATTTT
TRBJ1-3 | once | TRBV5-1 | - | CASSAGGISSGNTIYF | TGCGCCAGCAGCGCCGGGGGCATCAGCTCTGGAAACACCATATATTTT
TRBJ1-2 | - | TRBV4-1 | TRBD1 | CASRNPYQGAGYTF | TGCGCCAGTCGAAACCCCTACCAGGGGGCTGGCTACACCTTC
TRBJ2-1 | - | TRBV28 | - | CASSFVVDASSYNEQFF | TGTGCCAGCAGTTTCGTCGTTGACGCAAGCTCCTACAATGAGCAGTTCTTC
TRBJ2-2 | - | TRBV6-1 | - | CASSEPGRLTGELFF | TGTGCCAGCAGTGAACCAGGGCGGCTCACCGGGGAGCTGTTTTTT